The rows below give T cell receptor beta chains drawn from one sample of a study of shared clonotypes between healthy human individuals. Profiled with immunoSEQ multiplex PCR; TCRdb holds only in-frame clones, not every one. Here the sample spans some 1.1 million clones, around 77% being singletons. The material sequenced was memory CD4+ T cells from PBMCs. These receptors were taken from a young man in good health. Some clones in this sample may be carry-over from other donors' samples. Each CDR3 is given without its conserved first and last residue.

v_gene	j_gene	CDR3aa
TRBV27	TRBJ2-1	ASSLRRGGNEQF
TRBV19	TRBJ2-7	ASSSGLAGGEQY
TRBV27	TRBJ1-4	ASSSGGEKLF
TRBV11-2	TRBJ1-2	ASGLTAYGYT
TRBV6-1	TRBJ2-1	ASSERGGSWDNEQF
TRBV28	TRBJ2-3	ASRPAGSTDTQY
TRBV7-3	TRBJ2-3	ASRIQGSTDTQY
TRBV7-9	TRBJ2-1	ASSLYITEYNEQF
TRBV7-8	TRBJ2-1	ASSLGVSGSDEQF
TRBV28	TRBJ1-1	ASSLLGQAHEAF
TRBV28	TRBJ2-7	ASSVGPNYEQY
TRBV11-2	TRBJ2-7	ASSLMRAGAGEQY
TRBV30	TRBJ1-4	AWSTTGGAWEKLF
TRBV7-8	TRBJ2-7	ASSQTSGRASQY
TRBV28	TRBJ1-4	ASKLEPTNEKLF
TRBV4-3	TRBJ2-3	ASSQRAAASTDTQY
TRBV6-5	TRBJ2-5	ASSRGRAPPETQY
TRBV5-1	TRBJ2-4	ASSRDRGENIQY
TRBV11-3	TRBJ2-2	ASSFTGLTGELF
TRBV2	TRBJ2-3	ASRGETDTQY
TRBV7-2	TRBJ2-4	ASSLQNIQY
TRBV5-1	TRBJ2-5	ASRVPREGRETQY
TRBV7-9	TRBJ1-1	ASSPAGMNTEAF
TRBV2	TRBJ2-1	ASRATSGVYNEQF
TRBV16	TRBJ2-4	ASSGQLNIQY
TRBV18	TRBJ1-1	ASSPGRRNTEAF
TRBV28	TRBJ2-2	ASSLIGGTKRGELF
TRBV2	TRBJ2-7	ASNLIAGGEQY
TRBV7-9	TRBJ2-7	ASSSTSGTYEQY
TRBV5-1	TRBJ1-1	ASSSGGVRAF
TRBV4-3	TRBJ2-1	ASSQGPTTSGLYNEQF
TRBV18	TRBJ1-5	ASSPGEGTGVNQPQH
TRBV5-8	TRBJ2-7	ASSQRTGDTYEQY
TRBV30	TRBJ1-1	AWSVQGVSGAF
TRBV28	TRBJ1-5	ASTLTGNDNQPQH
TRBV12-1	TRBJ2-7	ASSFEGRRTSYEQY
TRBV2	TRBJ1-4	ASSEAWGAGEKLF
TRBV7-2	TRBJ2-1	ASSPNTGGNEQF
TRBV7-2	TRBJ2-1	ASSLSGFDNEQF
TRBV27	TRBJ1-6	ASSRLRDISPLH
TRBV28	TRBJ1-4	ASSLYLNEKLF
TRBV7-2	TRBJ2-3	ASSPDRMVTDTQY
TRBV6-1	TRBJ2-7	ASSEANVEQY